The sequence of this T cell receptor (beta chain) was determined in a study of OX40 agonist ivuxolimab in advanced cancers. The assay was immunoSEQ multiplex PCR, and TCRdb's table has in-frame clones only and misses some. The sample records fewer than 25,000 clones, 80% to 90% being singletons. Deletions cut 6 bases from V and 7 bases from J, with 7 bases between. This CDR3 has 11 amino acids. Germline-derived CDR1 and CDR2 are MNHEY and SMNVEV (reference sequence). This TCR came from an adult with an advanced solid tumor such as melanoma, head and neck, liver or kidney cancer. Sequencing used CD4+ or CD8+ T cells sorted from blood, obtained in a trial of the OX40 agonist ivuxolimab. The rearrangement joins TRBV27 to TRBJ2-1; D is unclear. Here the CDR3 DNA reads TGTGCCAGCAGAGGTGGGAATGAGCAGTTCTTC. Translated, it gives CASRGGNEQFF.